What follows are 2 T cell receptor beta chains derived from one specimen sequenced in a study of CD8+ T cells in alopecia areata. Treatment: oral pan-JAK inhibitor, 5-10 mg twice daily. Once RNA had been extracted, it was reverse transcribed into cDNA to act as the sequencing template. Measured with immunoSEQ multiplex PCR; TCRdb has only the in-frame clones, and not every one. This table holds 150,000 to 200,000 clones, about three fifths found once. Sequencing was performed on CD4+ T cells sorted from blood, taken at week 24, from a patient treated with tofacitinib. All receptors come from a human donor with alopecia areata.

This chain connects TRBV11-2 to TRBJ2-7; 9 bases fit TRBD1. Germline-derived CDR1 and CDR2 are SGHAT and FQNNGV. The V gene end was trimmed by 5 bases and the J gene end by 3 bases; junction bases not matched to a gene: 5. This CDR3 is built from 14 residues. This chain's CDR3 is CASSRTGVNYEQYF. DNA for the CDR3: TGTGCCAGCAGCCGGACAGGGGTTAACTACGAGCAGTACTTC.

The count of this clone is one. Within the sample, other DNA sequences also encode this same CDR3. The chain couples TRBV30 to TRBJ1-6; possible D gene TRBD1, 5 bases. The CDR3 totals 13 residues. Trimming stripped 5 bases from V and 3 bases from J, with 8 bases between. CDR1 and CDR2 (germline): GTSNPN, SVGIG (reference sequence). The CDR3 spells CAWGRDYNSPLHF. The CDR3 DNA follows: TGTGCCTGGGGCAGGGACTATAATTCACCCCTCCACTTT.